The rows below give T cell receptor beta chains drawn from one sample of a study of cytomegalovirus exposure and HLA in healthy donors. Using immunoSEQ multiplex PCR, the repertoire was profiled, and TCRdb retains in-frame clones only, with some absent. This sample's table reports roughly 90,000 clones. The sequenced material came from PBMCs. Every receptor here comes from a man aged 50 or older in good health and CMV-seropositive. Both conserved end residues are part of each CDR3. A D gene is named only where the DNA matches it firmly.

TRBV13	13	TRBJ2-3	.	CASNSMGADTQYF	TGTGCCAGCAACTCCATGGGAGCAGATACGCAGTATTTT
TRBV30	12	TRBJ2-7	TRBD1	CAWSDRAYEQYF	TGTGCCTGGAGCGACAGGGCCTACGAGCAGTACTTC
TRBV2	16	TRBJ2-3	TRBD2	CASRNFLAGSTDTQYF	TGTGCCAGCAGGAATTTCTTAGCGGGTAGCACAGATACGCAGTATTTT
TRBV6-4	14	TRBJ2-3	TRBD2	CANPAGEPTDTQYF	TGTGCCAACCCAGCGGGAGAGCCGACAGATACGCAGTATTTT
TRBV6-1	15	TRBJ2-3	TRBD2	CASSFRLAGSDTQYF	TGTGCCAGCAGTTTCCGACTAGCGGGATCCGATACGCAGTATTTT
TRBV10-1	17	TRBJ2-3	TRBD2	CASSDWLAGGAVDTQYF	TGCGCCAGCAGTGACTGGCTAGCGGGAGGTGCGGTGGATACGCAGTATTTT
TRBV19	16	TRBJ2-2	TRBD1	CASSMGQGAYTGELFF	TGTGCCAGTAGTATGGGACAGGGGGCGTACACCGGGGAGCTGTTTTTT
TRBV4-3	14	TRBJ1-1	.	CASSQDGRGTEAFF	TGCGCCAGCAGCCAAGATGGGAGGGGGACTGAAGCTTTCTTT
TRBV11-3	13	TRBJ2-2	.	CASTPRYTGELFF	TGTGCCAGCACCCCTAGATACACCGGGGAGCTGTTTTTT
TRBV19	18	TRBJ2-1	TRBD2	CASALSRLAGGGYNEQFF	TGTGCCAGTGCCTTGTCCAGACTAGCGGGAGGCGGCTACAATGAGCAGTTCTTC
TRBV7-2	15	TRBJ2-1	.	CASSSAGAAYNEQFF	TGTGCCAGCAGCTCCGCGGGGGCTGCCTACAATGAGCAGTTCTTC
TRBV7-8	13	TRBJ2-7	TRBD1	CASSLGTGGEQYF	TGTGCCAGCAGCTTGGGGACAGGGGGCGAGCAGTACTTC
TRBV19	18	TRBJ2-1	TRBD2	CASSIRPAGLAFYNEQFF	TGTGCCAGTAGTATACGTCCGGCCGGACTAGCTTTCTACAATGAGCAGTTCTTC
TRBV30	13	TRBJ1-2	TRBD1	CAWSTRQGGGYTF	TGTGCCTGGAGTACCCGACAGGGGGGTGGCTACACCTTC
TRBV19	13	TRBJ1-2	TRBD1	CASSIDRGYGYTF	TGTGCCAGTAGTATTGACAGGGGGTATGGCTACACCTTC
TRBV7-9	15	TRBJ1-1	.	CASSPGATRNTEAFF	TGTGCCAGCAGCCCAGGGGCGACGAGGAACACTGAAGCTTTCTTT